This TCR beta chain stems from a study of T cell repertoires in cytomegalovirus infection. With respect to this clonotype: Its target is not known.

TCRdb reprocessed the reads via MiXCR and lists one record per CDR3 protein. This table holds 110,000 to 150,000 distinct CDR3 sequences, more than 25% found once. The sample was CD8+ T cells from cultured PBMCs, taken from culture after CMV antigen stimulation. This receptor was identified in a human donor in good health (CMV status not recorded). Some clones in this sample may be carry-over from other donors' samples.

Here the CDR3 reads CASSTEGDYGYTF. In nucleotides, the CDR3 is TGTGCCAGCAGCACGGAAGGGGACTATGGCTACACCTTC. The chain joins TRBV27 to TRBJ1-2, with D maybe TRBD1 (5 bases). CDR1 MNHEY and CDR2 SMNVEV come from the germline V gene (reference sequence). V was pared by 6 bases and J by 3 bases, with 11 bases between. CDR3 size: 13 residues.